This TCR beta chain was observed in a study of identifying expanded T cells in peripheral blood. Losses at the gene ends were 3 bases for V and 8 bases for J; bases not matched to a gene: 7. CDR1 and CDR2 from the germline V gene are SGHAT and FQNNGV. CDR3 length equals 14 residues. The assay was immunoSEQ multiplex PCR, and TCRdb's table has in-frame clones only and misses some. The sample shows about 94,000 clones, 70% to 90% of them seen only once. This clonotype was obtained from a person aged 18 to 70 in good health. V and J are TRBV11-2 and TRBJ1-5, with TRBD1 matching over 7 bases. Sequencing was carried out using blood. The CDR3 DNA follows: TGTGCCAGCAGCTTGAGCCCTACAGGGGAGCCCCAGCATTTT. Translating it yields CASSLSPTGEPQHF.